This is a list of T cell receptor beta chains from one sample in a study of response to subunit inactivated influenza vaccine. TCRdb redid the calling of the RT-PCR reads with MiXCR, one entry per CDR3 protein. This sample has about 800,000 distinct CDR3 sequences; over 20% occur once, and the top ten carry approximately 10%. The material sequenced was PBMCs from blood, taken more than 4 days after vaccination. These receptors were taken from a man aged 50-60 years who received an inactivated influenza vaccine. CDR3s include the opening cysteine and the closing phenylalanine or tryptophan. A D gene is named only where the DNA matches it firmly. Clone size is not always given. Where it is, it says once, few, many or a class for expanded clones.

d_call j_call clone_size v_call cdr3_nt cdr3_aa
. TRBJ2-7 few TRBV29-1 TGCAGCGTTCGTTCAGAGAACCTCTCCTACGAGCAGTACTTC CSVRSENLSYEQYF
. TRBJ2-3 . TRBV20-1 TGCAGTGCTAGAACTCTCTTCTTGCCAGATACGCAGTATTTT CSARTLFLPDTQYF
. TRBJ2-7 . TRBV27 TGTGCCAGCAGTTTAAGATGGACGGAGCCGTTCTACGAGCAGTACTTC CASSLRWTEPFYEQYF
TRBD2 TRBJ2-5 few TRBV5-1 TGCGCCAGCGGGACTAGCGGGGCGACACAAGAGACCCAGTACTTC CASGTSGATQETQYF
TRBD1 TRBJ1-1 . TRBV6-1 TGTGCCAGCAGTGTATTGGGGACAGGGAACACTGAAGCTTTCTTT CASSVLGTGNTEAFF
. TRBJ2-7 few TRBV5-1 TGCGCCAGCAGCTTGGCTTACACTTCCTACGAGCAGTACTTC CASSLAYTSYEQYF
. TRBJ1-2 . TRBV6-5 TGTGCCAGCAGTTTGGACGGCTTATCTAACTATGGCTACACCTTC CASSLDGLSNYGYTF
TRBD2 TRBJ2-2 . TRBV24-1 TGTGCCACCAGTGCTCGGCGGGCTAGCGGGAGGTTGGACACCGGGGAGCTGTTTTTT CATSARRASGRLDTGELFF
. TRBJ2-1 few TRBV15 TGTGCCACCAGCACCCGGGCGGGTGAGCAGTTCTTC CATSTRAGEQFF
. TRBJ1-2 few TRBV12-3/TRBV12-4 TGTGCCAGCAGTTTGGGTCGCCTAAGCTATGGCTACACCTTC CASSLGRLSYGYTF
TRBD2 TRBJ2-5 few TRBV7-3 TGTGCCAGCAGCTACATAGCGGGAGGGCCAAAAGAGACCCAGTACTTC CASSYIAGGPKETQYF
TRBD1 TRBJ2-7 . TRBV18 TGTGCCAGCTCACACGGGACAGTAACTCCCTACGAGCAGTACTTC CASSHGTVTPYEQYF
. TRBJ2-5 few TRBV15 TGTGCCACCAGCAGAGATATATTGGTAGGGTCCCAAGAGACCCAGTACTTC CATSRDILVGSQETQYF
. TRBJ2-3 few TRBV20-1 TGCAGTGCTAGAGCGCGTGATACGCAGTATTTT CSARARDTQYF
TRBD1 TRBJ2-7 few TRBV15 TGTGCCACCAGCAGATTCGGGACAGCACAAACCTACGAGCAGTACTTC CATSRFGTAQTYEQYF
TRBD2 TRBJ2-7 many TRBV20-1 TGCAGTGCCAGGTCACTAGCGGGGTCAACCTACGAGCAGTACTTC CSARSLAGSTYEQYF
TRBD1 TRBJ2-5 few TRBV20-1 TGCAGTGCTAGAGAGGACAGGGGGGGGCTAGAGACCCAGTACTTC CSAREDRGGLETQYF
TRBD1 TRBJ2-7 few TRBV5-1 TGCGCCAGCAGCGGGACAGGGGCCCGCTACGAGCAGTACTTC CASSGTGARYEQYF
. TRBJ1-5 . TRBV5-5 TGTGCCAGCAGCTTGGGAGGGCCCTATAGCAATCAGCCCCAGCATTTT CASSLGGPYSNQPQHF